This entry lists 9 T cell receptor beta chains sequenced from one sample in a study of blood T cell repertoires in COVID-19. Using immunoSEQ multiplex PCR, the repertoire was profiled, and TCRdb retains in-frame clones only, with some absent. The top ten hold around 6% of the sample, which has roughly 200,000 clones, around 88% seen once. Sequencing was done on a sample of PBMCs or T cells enriched from blood (not recorded which). Receptor source: a man aged 35 to 55 with acute COVID-19.

The chain recombines TRBV11-2 with TRBJ2-3, with 9 nucleotides matching TRBD2. This CDR3 region has 15 residues. J gave up 2 bases and V 2 bases, and 2 bases lay outside the gene matches. In germline, CDR1 is SGHAT, CDR2 FQNNGV. This CDR3 is CASSLLAGPTDTQYF. CDR3 DNA sequence: TGTGCCAGCAGCTTACTAGCGGGACCCACAGATACGCAGTATTTT.

The chain combines TRBV28 with TRBJ1-2; 12 nucleotides align to TRBD1. The CDR3 runs to 16 residues. J lost 8 bases, V lost 7 bases, and 14 bases had no gene match. Germline values: CDR1 MDHEN, CDR2 SYDVKM. The CDR3 loop is CASKPTGGQGAWGYTF. CDR3 DNA sequence: TGTGCCAGCAAACCAACTGGGGGACAGGGGGCTTGGGGCTACACCTTC.

Written as DNA, the CDR3 is TGTGCCAGCAGTTTACAGGGTCTGGCGGAAAAACTGTTTTTT. Amino acids: CASSLQGLAEKLFF. The gene calls are TRBV28 and TRBJ1-4; TRBD1 is a possible D gene (5 bases). V lost 2 bases and J 8 bases, leaving 12 bases between the germline ends. Germline V gene lookup returns CDR1 MDHEN and CDR2 SYDVKM. The CDR3 is made up of 14 amino acids.

This clone was picked up one time. In DNA, the CDR3 is TGTGCCAGCAGCTTGGCCGGGGCGGGAGGAGATACGCAGTATTTT. This codes for CASSLAGAGGDTQYF. The chain employs TRBV5-4 and TRBJ2-3, with TRBD2 matching 8 bases. Germline CDR1 is SGHNT and CDR2 is YYREEE (reference sequence). This CDR3 contains 15 residues. The junction had 5 bases not matched to a gene; V was cut back by 0 bases and J by 5 bases.

CDR3 bases: TGTGCCAGCAGCAGGAGGCGACTGAGCACAGATACGCAGTATTTT. Encoded protein: CASSRRRLSTDTQYF. The chain couples TRBV7-2 to TRBJ2-3; D is perhaps TRBD2 (5 bases). The germline gives CDR1 SGHTA, CDR2 FQGNSA. The CDR3 consists of 15 residues. Trimming shortened V by 5 bases and J by 0 bases, and 12 bases separated the two germline ends.

The V call is TRBV12-2, the J call TRBJ1-5; whether TRBD1, the table's D call, matches the DNA was not checked. TRBV12-2 is tagged as a pseudogene. CDR3 length: 15 amino acids. The CDR3, as DNA: TGTGCAAGTCGCTTAAGGAGACAGGCCCATCAGCCCCAGCATTTT. It specifies CASRLRRQAHQPQHF.

As to this clone: Different DNA sequences within this sample yield the same CDR3. V gene TRBV9 combines with J gene TRBJ2-7; 8 bases fit TRBD1. The V gene end was trimmed by 4 bases and the J gene end by 3 bases; junction bases not matched to a gene: 6. The CDR3 has 14 amino acids. CDR1 and CDR2 (germline): SGDLS, YYNGEE. The CDR3: CASSSSTGGYEQYF. The CDR3 coding sequence is TGTGCCAGCAGCTCCAGCACAGGGGGCTACGAGCAGTACTTC. Full variable domain (missing parts from reference TRBV9 and TRBJ2-7): DSGVTQTPKHLITATGQRVTLRCSPRSGDLSVYWYQQSLDQGLQFLIQYYNGEERAKGNILERFSAQQFPDLHSELNLSSLELGDSALYFCASSSSTGGYEQYFGPGTRLTVT.

The rearrangement links TRBV28 to TRBJ2-7, with TRBD1 matching over 7 bases. Germline CDR1 reads MDHEN; CDR2 reads SYDVKM. CDR3 length: 15 residues. V lost 6 bases and J lost 6; bases outside the gene matches: 14. Here the CDR3 reads CASRPPGQSLGEQYF. As DNA, the CDR3 is TGTGCCAGCAGGCCCCCGGGACAGTCGTTGGGCGAGCAGTACTTC.

This chain connects TRBV7-2 to TRBJ2-7, with TRBD2 matching 12 bases. The CDR3 covers 16 residues. Germline CDR1 reads SGHTA; CDR2 reads FQGNSA. J gave up 7 bases and V 1 base, and 8 bases lay outside the gene matches. The DNA of the CDR3 is TGTGCCAGCAGCTTAGAGCTAGCGGGAGGGCTGTTGGAGCAGTACTTC. Translated, it gives CASSLELAGGLLEQYF.